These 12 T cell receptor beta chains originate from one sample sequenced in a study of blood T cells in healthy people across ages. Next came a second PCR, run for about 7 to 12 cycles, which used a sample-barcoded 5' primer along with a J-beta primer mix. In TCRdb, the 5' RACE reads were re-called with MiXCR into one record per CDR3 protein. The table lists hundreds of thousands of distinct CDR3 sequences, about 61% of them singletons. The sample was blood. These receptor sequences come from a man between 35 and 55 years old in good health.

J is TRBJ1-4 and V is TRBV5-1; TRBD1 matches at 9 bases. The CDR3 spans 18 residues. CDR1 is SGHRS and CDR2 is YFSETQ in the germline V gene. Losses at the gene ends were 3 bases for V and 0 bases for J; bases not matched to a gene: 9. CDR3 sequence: CASSYRTGAGTTNEKLFF. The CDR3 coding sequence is TGCGCCAGCAGCTACCGGACAGGGGCGGGGACAACTAATGAAAAACTGTTTTTT.

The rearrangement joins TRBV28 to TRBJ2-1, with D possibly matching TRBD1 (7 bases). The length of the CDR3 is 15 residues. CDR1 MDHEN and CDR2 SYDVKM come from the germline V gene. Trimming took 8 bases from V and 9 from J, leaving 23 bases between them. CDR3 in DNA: TGTGCCAGCGATCAGGGGGGTGGATTCGGAAGTGAGCAGTTCTTC. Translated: CASDQGGGFGSEQFF.

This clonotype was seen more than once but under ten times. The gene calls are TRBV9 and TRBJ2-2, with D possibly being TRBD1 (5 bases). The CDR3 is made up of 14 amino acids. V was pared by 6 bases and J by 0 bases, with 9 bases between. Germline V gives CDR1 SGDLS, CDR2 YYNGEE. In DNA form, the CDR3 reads TGTGCCAGCAAGGACATGACGAACACCGGGGAGCTGTTTTTT. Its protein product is CASKDMTNTGELFF.

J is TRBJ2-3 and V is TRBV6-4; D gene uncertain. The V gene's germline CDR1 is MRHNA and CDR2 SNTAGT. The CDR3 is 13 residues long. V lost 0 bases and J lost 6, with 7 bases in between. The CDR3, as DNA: TGTGCCAGCAGTGACTCTTTAGTGGATACGCAGTATTTT. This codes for CASSDSLVDTQYF.

CDR3 protein: CSARMEVLGKWGGYTF. The CDR3 DNA reads as TGCAGTGCTAGGATGGAGGTCCTGGGGAAGTGGGGAGGCTACACCTTC. The chain carries TRBV20-1 and TRBJ1-2; no clear D. V was shortened by 3 bases and J by 8 bases, with 25 bases between the two germline ends. The germline CDR1 and CDR2 sequences are DFQATT and SNEGSKA (reference sequence). CDR3 length equals 16 residues.

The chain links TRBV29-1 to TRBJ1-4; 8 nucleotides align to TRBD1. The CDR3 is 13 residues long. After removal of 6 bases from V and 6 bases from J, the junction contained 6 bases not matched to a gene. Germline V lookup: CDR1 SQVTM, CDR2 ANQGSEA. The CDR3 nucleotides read TGCAGCGTATCCGGGACAGGTGATGAAAAACTGTTTTTT. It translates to CSVSGTGDEKLFF.

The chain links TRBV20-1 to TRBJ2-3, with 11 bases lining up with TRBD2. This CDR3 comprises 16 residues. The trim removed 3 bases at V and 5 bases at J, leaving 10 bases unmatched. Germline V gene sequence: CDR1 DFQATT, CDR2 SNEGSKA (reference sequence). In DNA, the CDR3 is TGCAGTGCTAGCCCGAGGGGACTAGCGGTTGGAGATACGCAGTATTTT. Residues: CSASPRGLAVGDTQYF.

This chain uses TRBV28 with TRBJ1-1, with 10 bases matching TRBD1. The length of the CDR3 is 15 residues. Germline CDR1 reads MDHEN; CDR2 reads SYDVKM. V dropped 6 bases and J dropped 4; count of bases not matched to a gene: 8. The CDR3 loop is CASSVPGTGATEAFF. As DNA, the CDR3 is TGTGCCAGCAGCGTCCCCGGGACAGGGGCCACTGAAGCTTTCTTT.

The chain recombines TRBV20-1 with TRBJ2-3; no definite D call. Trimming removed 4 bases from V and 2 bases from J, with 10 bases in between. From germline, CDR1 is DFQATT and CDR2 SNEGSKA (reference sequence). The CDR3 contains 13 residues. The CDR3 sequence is CSAKGGYTDTQYF. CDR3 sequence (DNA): TGCAGTGCTAAAGGTGGTTACACAGATACGCAGTATTTT.

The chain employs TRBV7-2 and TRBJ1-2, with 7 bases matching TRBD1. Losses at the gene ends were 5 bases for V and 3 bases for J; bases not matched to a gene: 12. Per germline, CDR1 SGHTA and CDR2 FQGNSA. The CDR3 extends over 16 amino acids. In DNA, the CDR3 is TGTGCCAGCAGCCAGACAAGAGCGGGGACAGACTATGGCTACACCTTC. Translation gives CASSQTRAGTDYGYTF. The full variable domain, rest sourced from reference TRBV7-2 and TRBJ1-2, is GAGVSQSPSNKVTEKGKDVELRCDPISGHTALYWYRQSLGQGLEFLIYFQGNSAPDKSGLPSDRFSAERTGGSVSTLTIQRTQQEDSAVYLCASSQTRAGTDYGYTFGSGTRLTVV.

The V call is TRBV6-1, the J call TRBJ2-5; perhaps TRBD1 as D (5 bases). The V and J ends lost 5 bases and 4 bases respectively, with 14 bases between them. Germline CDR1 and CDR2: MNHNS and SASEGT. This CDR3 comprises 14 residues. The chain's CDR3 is CASSPRGARETQYF. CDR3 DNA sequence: TGTGCCAGCAGTCCGCGTGGGGCCCGAGAGACCCAGTACTTC.

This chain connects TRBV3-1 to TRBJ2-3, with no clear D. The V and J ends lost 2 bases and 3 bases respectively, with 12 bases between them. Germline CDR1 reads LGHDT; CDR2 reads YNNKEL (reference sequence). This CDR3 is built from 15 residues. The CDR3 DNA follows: TGTGCCAGCAGCCAAAATCCGGTTGGGACAGATACGCAGTATTTT. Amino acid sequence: CASSQNPVGTDTQYF.